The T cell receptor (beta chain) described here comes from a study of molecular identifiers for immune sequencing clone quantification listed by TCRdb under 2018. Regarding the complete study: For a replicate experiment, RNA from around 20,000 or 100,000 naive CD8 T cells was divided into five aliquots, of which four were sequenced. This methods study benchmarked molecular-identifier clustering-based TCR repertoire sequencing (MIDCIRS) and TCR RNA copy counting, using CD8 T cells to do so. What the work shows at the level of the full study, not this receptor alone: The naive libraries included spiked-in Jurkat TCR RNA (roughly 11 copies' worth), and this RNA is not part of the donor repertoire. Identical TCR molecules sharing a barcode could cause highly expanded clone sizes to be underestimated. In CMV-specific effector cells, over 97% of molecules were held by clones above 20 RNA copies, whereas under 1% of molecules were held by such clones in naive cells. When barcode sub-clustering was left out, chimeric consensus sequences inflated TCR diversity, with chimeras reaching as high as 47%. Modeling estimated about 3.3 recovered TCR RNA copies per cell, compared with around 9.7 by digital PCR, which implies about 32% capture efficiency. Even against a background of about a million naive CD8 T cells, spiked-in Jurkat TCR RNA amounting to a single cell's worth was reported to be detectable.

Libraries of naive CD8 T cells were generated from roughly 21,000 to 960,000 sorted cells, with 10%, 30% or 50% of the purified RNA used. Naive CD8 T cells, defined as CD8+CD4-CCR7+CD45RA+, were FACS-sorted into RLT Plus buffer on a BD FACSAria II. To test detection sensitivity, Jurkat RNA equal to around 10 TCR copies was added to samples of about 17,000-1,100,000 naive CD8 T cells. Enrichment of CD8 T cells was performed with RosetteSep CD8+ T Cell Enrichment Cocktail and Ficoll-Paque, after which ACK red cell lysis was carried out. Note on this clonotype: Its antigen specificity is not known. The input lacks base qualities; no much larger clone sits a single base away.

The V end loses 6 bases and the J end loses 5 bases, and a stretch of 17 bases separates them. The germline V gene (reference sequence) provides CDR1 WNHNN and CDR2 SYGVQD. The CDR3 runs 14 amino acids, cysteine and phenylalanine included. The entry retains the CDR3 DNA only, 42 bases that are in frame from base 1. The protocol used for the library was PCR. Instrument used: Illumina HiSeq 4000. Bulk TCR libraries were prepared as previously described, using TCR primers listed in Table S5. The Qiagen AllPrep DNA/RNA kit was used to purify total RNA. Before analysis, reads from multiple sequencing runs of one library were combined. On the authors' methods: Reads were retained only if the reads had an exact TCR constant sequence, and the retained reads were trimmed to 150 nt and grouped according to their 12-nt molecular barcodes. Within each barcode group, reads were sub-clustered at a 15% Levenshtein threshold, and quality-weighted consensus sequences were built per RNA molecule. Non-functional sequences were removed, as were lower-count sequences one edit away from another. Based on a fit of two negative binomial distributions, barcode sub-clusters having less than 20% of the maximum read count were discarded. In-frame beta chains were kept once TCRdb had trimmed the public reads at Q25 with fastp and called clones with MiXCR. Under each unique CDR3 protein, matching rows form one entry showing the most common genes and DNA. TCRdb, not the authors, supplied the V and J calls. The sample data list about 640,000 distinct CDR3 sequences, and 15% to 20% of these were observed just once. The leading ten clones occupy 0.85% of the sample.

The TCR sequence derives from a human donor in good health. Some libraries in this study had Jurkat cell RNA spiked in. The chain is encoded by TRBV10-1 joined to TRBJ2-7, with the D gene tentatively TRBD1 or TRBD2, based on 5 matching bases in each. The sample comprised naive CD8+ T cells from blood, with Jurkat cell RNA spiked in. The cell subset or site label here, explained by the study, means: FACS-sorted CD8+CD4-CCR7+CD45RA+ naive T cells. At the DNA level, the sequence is TGCGCCAGCAGCGCCGGTTGGGGGACCGACGAGCAGTACTTC. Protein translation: CASSAGWGTDEQYF.